These T cell receptor beta chains were read from a single sample in a study of T cells in Graves' hyperthyroidism and ophthalmopathy. TCRdb processed the multiplex PCR reads anew with MiXCR; each CDR3 protein has one entry. The sample consists of hundreds of thousands of distinct CDR3 sequences, around a sixth of them appearing once. The specimen sequenced was blood. All receptors derive from a woman in her late teens or twenties with Graves' hyperthyroidism. Each CDR3 is given with its conserved first and last residue. A D gene is named only where the DNA matches it firmly. Size tells how often a clone was seen (once, few, many) or the class of an expanded clone, and some rows leave it out.

J gene | D gene | clone size | V gene | CDR3 protein | CDR3 DNA
TRBJ2-2 | TRBD2 | NA | TRBV6-2/TRBV6-3 | CASIWRGGGAGELFF | TGTGCCAGCATCTGGCGGGGGGGTGGGGCCGGGGAGCTGTTTTTT
TRBJ2-2 | TRBD1 | few | TRBV11-2 | CASSLKTGFAGELFF | TGTGCCAGCAGCTTAAAGACAGGGTTCGCCGGGGAGCTGTTTTTT
TRBJ1-6 | NA | NA | TRBV5-8 | CASSLLAMADNSPLHF | TGTGCCAGCAGCTTGCTGGCCATGGCCGATAATTCACCCCTCCACTTT
TRBJ2-7 | NA | many | TRBV27 | CASSLATNYEQYF | TGTGCCAGCAGTTTGGCTACGAACTACGAGCAGTACTTC
TRBJ2-7 | TRBD2 | many | TRBV9 | CASSVGSGSRGEQYF | TGTGCCAGCAGCGTAGGCAGCGGGAGTCGGGGCGAGCAGTACTTC
TRBJ2-1 | TRBD2 | few | TRBV14 | CASSQGGLAGVTVNEQFF | TGTGCCAGCAGCCAAGGCGGGCTAGCGGGAGTAACGGTCAATGAGCAGTTCTTC
TRBJ1-1 | TRBD1 | few | TRBV19 | CASSDGQGPTTEAFF | TGTGCCAGTAGTGATGGACAGGGACCGACCACTGAAGCTTTCTTT
TRBJ2-7 | NA | many | TRBV12-3/TRBV12-4 | CASSQLGNTATYEQYF | TGTGCCAGCAGTCAACTGGGGAACACAGCCACCTACGAGCAGTACTTC
TRBJ2-2 | NA | few | TRBV7-2 | CASSLAQGVPTGELFF | TGTGCCAGCAGCTTAGCGCAAGGGGTTCCCACCGGGGAGCTGTTTTTT
TRBJ2-7 | NA | many | TRBV11-2 | CASSLDRGRLYEQYF | TGTGCCAGCAGCTTAGACAGGGGCAGACTCTACGAGCAGTACTTC
TRBJ2-7 | TRBD1 | NA | TRBV7-2 | CASSQPGTGNSYEQYF | TGTGCCAGCAGCCAACCAGGGACAGGAAACTCCTACGAGCAGTACTTC
TRBJ2-1 | NA | NA | TRBV19 | CASGGGGRNYNEQFF | TGTGCCAGTGGGGGTGGGGGGCGGAACTACAATGAGCAGTTCTTC
TRBJ1-4 | NA | few | TRBV5-1 | CASTSGGAKEKLFF | TGCGCCAGCACTTCCGGGGGCGCGAAGGAAAAACTGTTTTTT
TRBJ2-2 | NA | many | TRBV2 | CASREGSNTGELFF | TGTGCCAGCAGGGAGGGCTCGAACACCGGGGAGCTGTTTTTT
TRBJ2-7 | TRBD1 | few | TRBV6-2/TRBV6-3 | CASSYSMLGGAQYF | TGTGCCAGCAGTTACTCGATGTTAGGGGGCGCGCAGTACTTC
TRBJ2-7 | NA | few | TRBV5-5 | CASSLAAISYEQYF | TGTGCCAGCAGCTTGGCAGCGATCTCCTACGAGCAGTACTTC
TRBJ2-5 | NA | many | TRBV18 | CASSPPNNPETQYF | TGTGCCAGCTCACCACCGAATAACCCGGAGACCCAGTACTTC
TRBJ1-2 | NA | NA | TRBV29-1 | CSVEGGGGNGYTF | TGCAGCGTTGAGGGAGGGGGTGGCAATGGCTACACCTTC
TRBJ2-1 | TRBD1 | once | TRBV12-3/TRBV12-4 | CASRPTGDRVGEQFF | TGTGCCAGCAGGCCCACGGGGGACAGGGTTGGTGAGCAGTTCTTC
TRBJ2-5 | TRBD1 | many | TRBV28 | CASGLSGTAQETQYF | TGTGCCAGCGGGTTATCCGGGACAGCCCAAGAGACCCAGTACTTC
TRBJ1-2 | TRBD1 | many | TRBV2 | CASSSTGSNYGYTF | TGTGCCAGCAGTTCGACAGGGAGTAACTATGGCTACACCTTC
TRBJ2-3 | NA | many | TRBV11-3 | CASGPGGQTTDTQYF | TGTGCCAGCGGGCCCGGGGGACAGACCACAGATACGCAGTATTTT
TRBJ2-2 | NA | NA | TRBV6-2/TRBV6-3 | CASSYSAGSSSGELFF | TGTGCCAGCAGTTACTCGGCAGGGAGTAGTTCCGGGGAGCTGTTTTTT
TRBJ1-2 | NA | many | TRBV5-1 | CASSLGNRANYGYTF | TGCGCCAGCAGCTTGGGGAACAGGGCTAACTATGGCTACACCTTC
TRBJ1-2 | NA | NA | TRBV5-1 | CASSLIQSGTANYGYTF | TGCGCCAGCAGCTTGATTCAGTCCGGGACGGCTAACTATGGCTACACCTTC
TRBJ1-2 | NA | NA | TRBV16 | CASSQSPRVNYGYTF | TGTGCCAGCAGCCAATCTCCCAGGGTGAACTATGGCTACACCTTC
TRBJ2-7 | TRBD2 | NA | TRBV24-1 | CATSDGTSGFLGEQYF | TGTGCCACCAGTGACGGGACTAGCGGGTTCCTTGGTGAGCAGTACTTC
TRBJ1-2 | TRBD1 | many | TRBV7-2 | CASSTGQGNYGYTF | TGTGCCAGCAGCACCGGACAGGGAAACTATGGCTACACCTTC
TRBJ2-1 | NA | NA | TRBV6-2/TRBV6-3 | CASSYDANNEQFF | TGTGCCAGCAGTTACGATGCCAACAATGAGCAGTTCTTC
TRBJ2-7 | NA | few | TRBV4-1 | CASSPSWAYEQYF | TGCGCCAGCAGCCCATCGTGGGCCTACGAGCAGTACTTC
TRBJ1-1 | TRBD1 | many | TRBV3-1 | CASSQTGGSPNTEAFF | TGTGCCAGCAGCCAAACAGGGGGCAGTCCGAACACTGAAGCTTTCTTT
TRBJ2-5 | NA | many | TRBV9 | CASSVDGPGLRETQYF | TGTGCCAGCAGCGTAGATGGCCCGGGTCTCAGGGAGACCCAGTACTTC
TRBJ1-5 | NA | NA | TRBV6-2/TRBV6-3 | CASSYRRTDSNQPQHF | TGTGCCAGCAGTTACAGGAGGACAGATAGCAATCAGCCCCAGCATTTT
TRBJ2-1 | NA | many | TRBV7-2 | CASSLLVSDPAYNEQFF | TGTGCCAGCAGCTTACTAGTGTCTGACCCAGCCTACAATGAGCAGTTCTTC
TRBJ1-1 | NA | many | TRBV11-2 | CASTSVLARDTEAFF | TGTGCCAGCACCTCAGTACTGGCTCGGGACACTGAAGCTTTCTTT
TRBJ2-7 | TRBD1 | many | TRBV6-5 | CASSYQQGSSYEQYF | TGTGCCAGCAGTTATCAACAGGGGAGTTCCTACGAGCAGTACTTC
TRBJ1-5 | NA | many | TRBV28 | CASSLLQGDNQPQHF | TGTGCCAGCAGTCTACTACAGGGAGACAATCAGCCCCAGCATTTT
TRBJ2-7 | NA | many | TRBV5-6 | CASSFGVPYEQYF | TGTGCCAGCAGCTTCGGGGTCCCCTACGAGCAGTACTTC
TRBJ2-7 | NA | many | TRBV24-1 | CATSDKGPGLSYEQYF | TGTGCCACCAGTGATAAGGGACCGGGATTAAGCTACGAGCAGTACTTC
TRBJ2-5 | NA | NA | TRBV20-1 | CSASYRPPYF | TGCAGTGCTAGCTACAGGCCCCCGTACTTC
TRBJ1-1 | NA | few | TRBV6-6 | CASSYSMGGAFF | TGTGCCAGCAGTTACTCGATGGGAGGGGCTTTCTTT
TRBJ1-1 | TRBD1 | many | TRBV24-1 | CATSETGVGTEAFF | TGTGCCACCAGTGAAACAGGGGTGGGCACTGAAGCTTTCTTT
TRBJ2-7 | TRBD2 | many | TRBV6-1 | CASRRGAGGLYEQYF | TGTGCCAGCAGGAGGGGAGCGGGGGGTCTCTACGAGCAGTACTTC
TRBJ1-6 | TRBD1 | many | TRBV10-3 | CAISPGQGNSPLHF | TGTGCCATCTCTCCGGGACAGGGTAATTCACCCCTCCACTTT
TRBJ2-1 | NA | NA | TRBV20-1 | CSAPRRRGSYNEQFF | TGCAGTGCTCCCCGCAGGCGGGGCTCCTACAATGAGCAGTTCTTC
TRBJ2-1 | NA | many | TRBV11-2 | CASSFLNEQFF | TGTGCCAGCAGCTTCCTTAATGAGCAGTTCTTC
TRBJ2-5 | TRBD2 | NA | TRBV20-1 | CSAPRIAGGRQETQYF | TGCAGTGCCCCGCGCATAGCGGGGGGGCGGCAAGAGACCCAGTACTTC
TRBJ2-3 | TRBD2 | NA | TRBV10-3 | CAISLGGRTDTQYF | TGTGCCATCAGTTTGGGCGGGAGGACAGATACGCAGTATTTT
TRBJ1-6 | NA | many | TRBV5-6 | CASSLSLGDRSPLHF | TGTGCCAGCAGCTTGTCGTTGGGGGATAGATCACCCCTCCACTTT
TRBJ2-1 | TRBD2 | NA | TRBV6-1 | CASSRSGPKSNNEQFF | TGTGCCAGCAGCCGTAGCGGGCCCAAGTCCAACAATGAGCAGTTCTTC
TRBJ2-7 | TRBD1 | many | TRBV28 | CASSLDRGFNEQYF | TGTGCCAGCAGTTTGGACAGGGGGTTTAACGAGCAGTACTTC
TRBJ2-3 | NA | NA | TRBV2 | CAITVTPPSTDTQYF | TGTGCCATCACGGTTACGCCCCCCAGCACAGATACGCAGTATTTT
TRBJ2-4 | NA | NA | TRBV9 | CASSVDPGAKNIQYF | TGTGCCAGCAGCGTGGATCCGGGGGCCAAAAACATTCAGTACTTC
TRBJ1-6 | NA | few | TRBV10-3 | CAISEQSSSYNSPLHF | TGTGCCATCAGTGAACAGTCGAGCTCCTATAATTCACCCCTCCACTTT
TRBJ2-2 | NA | few | TRBV15 | CATSRIRNTGELFF | TGTGCCACCAGCAGAATCCGGAACACCGGGGAGCTGTTTTTT
TRBJ2-2 | NA | NA | TRBV6-2/TRBV6-3 | CASSKTNTGELFF | TGTGCCAGCAGTAAGACGAACACCGGGGAGCTGTTTTTT
TRBJ1-4 | NA | many | TRBV15 | CATSRDNGQNEKLFF | TGTGCCACCAGCAGAGATAACGGACAGAATGAAAAACTGTTTTTT
TRBJ1-6 | NA | few | TRBV19 | CASTGDGLSPLHF | TGTGCCAGTACAGGTGATGGCCTGTCACCCCTCCACTTT
TRBJ1-1 | NA | few | TRBV15 | CATSRTPGRGNTEAFF | TGTGCCACCAGCAGAACCCCGGGCAGGGGGAACACTGAAGCTTTCTTT